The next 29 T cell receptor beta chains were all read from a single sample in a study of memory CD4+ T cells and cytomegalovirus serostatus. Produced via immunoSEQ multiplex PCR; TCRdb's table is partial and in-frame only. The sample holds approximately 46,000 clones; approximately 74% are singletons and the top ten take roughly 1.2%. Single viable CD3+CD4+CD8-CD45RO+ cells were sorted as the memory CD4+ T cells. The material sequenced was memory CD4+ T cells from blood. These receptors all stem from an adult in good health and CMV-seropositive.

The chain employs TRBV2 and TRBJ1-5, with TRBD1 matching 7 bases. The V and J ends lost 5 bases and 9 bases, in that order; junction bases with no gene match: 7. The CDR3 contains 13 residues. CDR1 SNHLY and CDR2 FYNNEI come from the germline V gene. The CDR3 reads CASSTGAFGPQHF. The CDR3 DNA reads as TGTGCCAGCAGTACAGGGGCTTTTGGGCCCCAGCATTTT.

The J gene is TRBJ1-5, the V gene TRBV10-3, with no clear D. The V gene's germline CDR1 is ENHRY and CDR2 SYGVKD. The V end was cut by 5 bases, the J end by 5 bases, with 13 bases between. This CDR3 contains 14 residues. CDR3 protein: CAISPGRSDQPQHF. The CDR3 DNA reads TGTGCCATCAGTCCGGGTAGGTCTGATCAGCCCCAGCATTTT.

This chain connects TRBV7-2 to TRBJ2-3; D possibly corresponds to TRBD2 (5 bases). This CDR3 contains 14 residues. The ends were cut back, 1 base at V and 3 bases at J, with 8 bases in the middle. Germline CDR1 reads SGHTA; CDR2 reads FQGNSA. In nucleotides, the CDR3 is TGTGCCAGCAGCTTAGGGACGGGAACAGATACGCAGTATTTT. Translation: CASSLGTGTDTQYF.

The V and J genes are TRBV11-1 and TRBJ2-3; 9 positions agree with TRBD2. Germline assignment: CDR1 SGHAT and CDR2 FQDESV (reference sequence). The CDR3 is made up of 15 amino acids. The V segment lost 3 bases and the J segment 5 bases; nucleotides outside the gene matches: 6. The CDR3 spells CASSFSGGIEDTQYF. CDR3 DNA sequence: TGTGCCAGCAGCTTTAGCGGGGGTATAGAAGATACGCAGTATTTT.

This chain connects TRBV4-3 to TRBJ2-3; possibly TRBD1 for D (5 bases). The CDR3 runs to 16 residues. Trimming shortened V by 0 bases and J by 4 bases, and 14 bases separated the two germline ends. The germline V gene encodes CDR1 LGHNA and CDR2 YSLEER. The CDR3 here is CASSQDGGADSDTQYF. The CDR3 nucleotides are TGCGCCAGCAGCCAAGATGGTGGGGCAGATTCAGATACGCAGTATTTT.

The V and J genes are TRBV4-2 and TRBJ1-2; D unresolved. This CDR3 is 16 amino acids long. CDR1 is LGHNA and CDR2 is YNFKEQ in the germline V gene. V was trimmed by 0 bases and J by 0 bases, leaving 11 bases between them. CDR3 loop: CASSQDLSQANYGYTF. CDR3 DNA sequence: TGTGCCAGCAGCCAAGATCTCAGTCAGGCTAACTATGGCTACACCTTC.

The CDR3 nucleotides are TGTGCCAGCAGTCCGGGGGCTGTGGGGGCCAACGTCCTGACTTTC. It yields the protein CASSPGAVGANVLTF. This chain links TRBV27 with TRBJ2-6; D might be TRBD1 or TRBD2, each matching 6 bases. This CDR3 is built from 15 residues. CDR1 is MNHEY, CDR2 SMNVEV, per germline (reference sequence). The V and J ends lost 5 bases and 4 bases respectively, with 12 bases between them. Together with reference TRBV27 and TRBJ2-6, the CDR3 gives the full variable domain: EAQVTQNPRYLITVTGKKLTVTCSQNMNHEYMSWYRQDPGLGLRQIYYSMNVEVTDKGDVPEGYKVSRKEKRNFPLILESPSPNQTSLYFCASSPGAVGANVLTFGAGSRLTVL.

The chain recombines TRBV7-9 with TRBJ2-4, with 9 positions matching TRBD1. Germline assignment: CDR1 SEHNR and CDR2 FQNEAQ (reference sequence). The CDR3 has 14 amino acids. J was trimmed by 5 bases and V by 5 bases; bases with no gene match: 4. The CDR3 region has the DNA TGTGCCAGCAGCCCACGGGACAGGGAAAACATTCAGTACTTC. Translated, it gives CASSPRDRENIQYF.

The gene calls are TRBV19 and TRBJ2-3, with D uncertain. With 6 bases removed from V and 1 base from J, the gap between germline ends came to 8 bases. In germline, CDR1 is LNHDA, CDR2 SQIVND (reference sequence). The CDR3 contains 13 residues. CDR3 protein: CASRGSGTDTQYF. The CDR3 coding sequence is TGTGCCAGTAGAGGGTCGGGCACAGATACGCAGTATTTT.

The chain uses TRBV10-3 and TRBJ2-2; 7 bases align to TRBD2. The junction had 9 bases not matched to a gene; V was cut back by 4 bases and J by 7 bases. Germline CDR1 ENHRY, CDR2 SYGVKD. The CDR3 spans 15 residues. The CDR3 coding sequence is TGTGCCATCAGTGGGGAGCAGCTAGCGGTCGGGGAGCTGTTTTTT. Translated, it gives CAISGEQLAVGELFF.

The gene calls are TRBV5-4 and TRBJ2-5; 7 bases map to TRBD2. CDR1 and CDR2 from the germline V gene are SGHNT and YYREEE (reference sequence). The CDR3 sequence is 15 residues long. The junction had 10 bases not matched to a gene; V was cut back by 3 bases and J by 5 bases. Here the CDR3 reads CASSSHRAGEETQYF. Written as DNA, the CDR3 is TGTGCCAGCAGCTCCCACCGTGCGGGGGAGGAGACCCAGTACTTC.

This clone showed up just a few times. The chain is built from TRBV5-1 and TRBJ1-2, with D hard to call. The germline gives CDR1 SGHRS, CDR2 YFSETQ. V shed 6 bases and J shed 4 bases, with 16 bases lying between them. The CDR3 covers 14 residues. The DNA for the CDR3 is TGCGCCAGCACTCCCCCGGAGGATGGCTATGGCTACACCTTC. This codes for CASTPPEDGYGYTF. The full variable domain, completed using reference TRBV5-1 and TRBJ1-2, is KAGVTQTPRYLIKTRGQQVTLSCSPISGHRSVSWYQQTPGQGLQFLFEYFSETQRNKGNFPGRFSGRQFSNSRSEMNVSTLELGDSALYLCASTPPEDGYGYTFGSGTRLTVV.

The CDR3 region has the DNA TGTGCCAGCAGTACCGGGGGCGGCTTAGAGCAGTACTTC. Protein sequence: CASSTGGGLEQYF. The chain uses TRBV6-5 and TRBJ2-7, with D perhaps given as TRBD1 or TRBD2 (6 bases each). Trimming stripped 5 bases from V and 7 bases from J, with 15 bases between. Germline V gene sequence: CDR1 MNHEY, CDR2 SVGAGI. The CDR3 consists of 13 residues.

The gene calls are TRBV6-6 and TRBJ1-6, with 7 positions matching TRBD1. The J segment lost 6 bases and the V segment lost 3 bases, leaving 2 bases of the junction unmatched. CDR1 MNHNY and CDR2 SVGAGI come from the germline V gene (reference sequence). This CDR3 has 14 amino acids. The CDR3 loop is CASSYRQGNSPLHF. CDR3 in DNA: TGTGCCAGCAGTTATCGACAGGGTAATTCACCCCTCCACTTT.

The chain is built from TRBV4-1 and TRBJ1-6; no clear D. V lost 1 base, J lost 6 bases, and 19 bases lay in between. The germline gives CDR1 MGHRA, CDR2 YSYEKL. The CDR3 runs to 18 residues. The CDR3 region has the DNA TGCGCCAGCAGCCAAGTAGTCGGTACTTTGTCGGTTAATTCACCCCTCCACTTT. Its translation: CASSQVVGTLSVNSPLHF.

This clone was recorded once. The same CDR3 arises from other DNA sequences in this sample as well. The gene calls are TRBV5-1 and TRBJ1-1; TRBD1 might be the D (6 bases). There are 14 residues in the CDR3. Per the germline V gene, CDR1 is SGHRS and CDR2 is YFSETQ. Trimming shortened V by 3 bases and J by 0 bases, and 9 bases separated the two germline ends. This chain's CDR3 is CASSSGTMNTEAFF. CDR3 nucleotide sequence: TGCGCCAGCAGCTCCGGGACAATGAACACTGAAGCTTTCTTT.

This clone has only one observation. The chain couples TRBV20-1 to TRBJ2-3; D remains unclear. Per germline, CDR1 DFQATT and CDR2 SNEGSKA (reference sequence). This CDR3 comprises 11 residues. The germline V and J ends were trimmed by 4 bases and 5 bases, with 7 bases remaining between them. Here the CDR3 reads CSATSGDTQYF. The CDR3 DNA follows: TGCAGTGCTACTTCAGGAGATACGCAGTATTTT.

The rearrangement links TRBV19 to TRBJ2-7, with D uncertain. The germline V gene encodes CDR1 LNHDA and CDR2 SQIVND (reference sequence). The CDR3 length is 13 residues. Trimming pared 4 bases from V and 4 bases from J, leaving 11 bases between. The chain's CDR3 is CASSSPRAYEQYF. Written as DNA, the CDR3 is TGTGCCAGTAGTAGCCCCCGGGCTTACGAGCAGTACTTC.

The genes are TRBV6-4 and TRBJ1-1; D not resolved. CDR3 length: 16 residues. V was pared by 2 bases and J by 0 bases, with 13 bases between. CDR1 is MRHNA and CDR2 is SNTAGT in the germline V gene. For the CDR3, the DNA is TGTGCCAGCAGTGACGAGCTGTTGGCATTGAACACTGAAGCTTTCTTT. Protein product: CASSDELLALNTEAFF.

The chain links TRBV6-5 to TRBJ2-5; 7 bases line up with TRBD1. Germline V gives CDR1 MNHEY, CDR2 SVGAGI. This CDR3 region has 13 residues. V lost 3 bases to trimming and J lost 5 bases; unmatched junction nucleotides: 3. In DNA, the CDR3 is TGTGCCAGCAGTTATGACAGGGATGAGACCCAGTACTTC. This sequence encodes CASSYDRDETQYF.

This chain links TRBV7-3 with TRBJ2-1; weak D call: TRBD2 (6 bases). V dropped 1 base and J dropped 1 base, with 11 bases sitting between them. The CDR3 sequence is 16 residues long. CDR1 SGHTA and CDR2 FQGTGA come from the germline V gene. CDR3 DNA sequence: TGTGCCAGCAGCTTAAATGGCCGGGGGTCCTACAATGAGCAGTTCTTC. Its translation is CASSLNGRGSYNEQFF.

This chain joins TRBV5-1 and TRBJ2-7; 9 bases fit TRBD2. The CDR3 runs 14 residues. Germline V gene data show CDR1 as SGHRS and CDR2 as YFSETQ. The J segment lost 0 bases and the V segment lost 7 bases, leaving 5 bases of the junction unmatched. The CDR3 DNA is TGCGCCAGCCCTAGCGGGGCGAGCTCCTACGAGCAGTACTTC. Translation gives CASPSGASSYEQYF. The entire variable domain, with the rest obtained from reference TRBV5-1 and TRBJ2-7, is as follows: KAGVTQTPRYLIKTRGQQVTLSCSPISGHRSVSWYQQTPGQGLQFLFEYFSETQRNKGNFPGRFSGRQFSNSRSEMNVSTLELGDSALYLCASPSGASSYEQYFGPGTRLTVT.

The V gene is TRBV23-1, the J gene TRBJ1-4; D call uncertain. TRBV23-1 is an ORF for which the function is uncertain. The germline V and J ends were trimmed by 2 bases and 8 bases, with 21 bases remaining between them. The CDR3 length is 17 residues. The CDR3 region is CASSQQVPGGRREKLFF. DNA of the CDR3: TGCGCCAGCAGTCAACAGGTTCCGGGAGGGAGGCGGGAAAAACTGTTTTTT.

CDR3 amino acids: CSASARNEQYF. CDR3 nucleotides: TGCAGTGCTTCCGCGCGAAACGAGCAGTACTTC. The V gene is TRBV20-1, the J gene TRBJ2-7; no clear D gene. The CDR3 runs 11 residues. The germline gives CDR1 DFQATT, CDR2 SNEGSKA (reference sequence). V was trimmed by 5 bases and J by 5 bases, leaving 10 bases between them.

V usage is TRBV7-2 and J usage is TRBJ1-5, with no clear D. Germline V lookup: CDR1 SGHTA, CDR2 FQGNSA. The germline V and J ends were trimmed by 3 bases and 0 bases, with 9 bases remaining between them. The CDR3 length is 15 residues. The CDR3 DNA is TGTGCCAGCAGCTTGAGGCTATATAGCAATCAGCCCCAGCATTTT. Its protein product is CASSLRLYSNQPQHF.

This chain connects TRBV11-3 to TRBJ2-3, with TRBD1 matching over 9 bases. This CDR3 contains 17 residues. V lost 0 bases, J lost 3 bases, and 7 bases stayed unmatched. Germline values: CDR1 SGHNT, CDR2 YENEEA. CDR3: CASSLDPTGGNTDTQYF. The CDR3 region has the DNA TGTGCCAGCAGCTTAGATCCCACAGGGGGCAATACAGATACGCAGTATTTT. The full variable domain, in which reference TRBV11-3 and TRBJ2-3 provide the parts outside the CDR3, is EAGVVQSPRYKIIEKKQPVAFWCNPISGHNTLYWYLQNLGQGPELLIRYENEEAVDDSQLPKDRFSAERLKGVDSTLKIQPAELGDSAVYLCASSLDPTGGNTDTQYFGPGTRLTVL.

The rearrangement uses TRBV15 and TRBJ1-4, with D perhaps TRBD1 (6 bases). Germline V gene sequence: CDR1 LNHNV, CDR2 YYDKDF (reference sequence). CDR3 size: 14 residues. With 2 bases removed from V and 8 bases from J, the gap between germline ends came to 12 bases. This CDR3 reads CATSRIGTPEKLFF. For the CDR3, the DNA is TGTGCCACCAGCAGAATCGGGACACCAGAAAAACTGTTTTTT.

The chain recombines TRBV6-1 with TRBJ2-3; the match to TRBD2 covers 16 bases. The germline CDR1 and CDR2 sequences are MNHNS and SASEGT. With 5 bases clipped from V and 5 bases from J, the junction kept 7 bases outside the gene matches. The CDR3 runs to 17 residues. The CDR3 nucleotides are TGTGCCAGCAGTCAAGGGACTAGCGGGGGGGCGGGAGATACGCAGTATTTT. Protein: CASSQGTSGGAGDTQYF.

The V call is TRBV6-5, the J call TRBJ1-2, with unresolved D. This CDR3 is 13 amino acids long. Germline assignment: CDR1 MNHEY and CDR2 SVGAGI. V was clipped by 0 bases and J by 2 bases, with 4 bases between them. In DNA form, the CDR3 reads TGTGCCAGCAGTTACTCAGTCAACTATGGCTACACCTTC. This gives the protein CASSYSVNYGYTF.